Listed below are T cell receptor beta chains from one sample, sequenced in a study of cytomegalovirus exposure and HLA in healthy donors. Measured with immunoSEQ multiplex PCR; TCRdb has only the in-frame clones, and not every one. Found here are about 160,000 clones, 80% to 90% of them singletons; the top ten hold 9.5% to 12%. Source material: PBMCs. Every receptor here comes from a man aged 50-59 years in good health and CMV-seropositive. CDR3s include the opening cysteine and the closing phenylalanine or tryptophan. A D gene is named only where the DNA matches it firmly. Clone size is given for some rows only: seen once, a few or many times, or a class if the clone is expanded.

V: TRBV30; J: TRBJ1-5; D: -; size: -; CDR3: CAWSVQTGQPQHF; DNA: TGTGCCTGGAGTGTACAGACGGGGCAGCCCCAGCATTTT
V: TRBV7-2; J: TRBJ1-2; D: -; size: once; CDR3: CASSLDPSYGYTF; DNA: TGTGCCAGCAGCTTAGACCCCAGCTATGGCTACACCTTC
V: TRBV30; J: TRBJ2-7; D: -; size: few; CDR3: CAWSGVSYEQYF; DNA: TGTGCCTGGAGTGGCGTCTCCTACGAGCAGTACTTC
V: TRBV18; J: TRBJ2-1; D: TRBD2; size: -; CDR3: CASSPPKLSGGVAEQFF; DNA: TGTGCCAGCTCACCACCAAAGCTTAGCGGGGGGGTTGCTGAGCAGTTCTTC
V: TRBV27; J: TRBJ2-1; D: -; size: -; CDR3: CASSLAGPYNEQFF; DNA: TGTGCCAGCAGTTTAGCGGGTCCCTACAATGAGCAGTTCTTC
V: TRBV5-1; J: TRBJ2-5; D: TRBD1; size: -; CDR3: CASSPGQGEETQYF; DNA: TGCGCCAGCAGCCCCGGACAGGGAGAAGAGACCCAGTACTTC
V: TRBV5-1; J: TRBJ2-7; D: TRBD2; size: -; CDR3: CASSLGLAGQEQYF; DNA: TGCGCCAGCAGCTTGGGCCTAGCGGGACAGGAGCAGTACTTC
V: TRBV6-1; J: TRBJ1-2; D: TRBD1; size: -; CDR3: CASDRGNNYGYTF; DNA: TGTGCCAGCGACAGGGGAAATAACTATGGCTACACCTTC
V: TRBV30; J: TRBJ1-1; D: -; size: -; CDR3: CAWSVRANTEAFF; DNA: TGTGCCTGGAGTGTTCGAGCGAACACTGAAGCTTTCTTT
V: TRBV4-2; J: TRBJ1-2; D: -; size: -; CDR3: CASSLSTQAIYGYTF; DNA: TGTGCCAGCAGCCTGTCGACCCAGGCGATCTATGGCTACACCTTC
V: TRBV7-3; J: TRBJ2-1; D: TRBD2; size: -; CDR3: CASRTSGSNEQFF; DNA: TGTGCCAGCAGGACTAGCGGTTCCAATGAGCAGTTCTTC
V: TRBV30; J: TRBJ2-3; D: TRBD1; size: -; CDR3: CAWGLGQGTDTQYF; DNA: TGTGCCTGGGGCTTGGGACAGGGCACAGATACGCAGTATTTT
V: TRBV5-1; J: TRBJ1-2; D: -; size: -; CDR3: CASSLATLNGGIYGYTF; DNA: TGCGCCAGCAGCTTGGCCACGTTAAACGGGGGAATTTATGGCTACACCTTC
V: TRBV7-2; J: TRBJ2-1; D: -; size: -; CDR3: CASSLAGGPNEQFF; DNA: TGTGCCAGCAGCTTAGCGGGGGGGCCAAATGAGCAGTTCTTC
V: TRBV11-1; J: TRBJ2-7; D: -; size: -; CDR3: CASSLAEGTYEQYF; DNA: TGTGCCAGCAGCTTAGCAGAGGGCACCTACGAGCAGTACTTC
V: TRBV7-8; J: TRBJ2-3; D: -; size: -; CDR3: CASSLRRDSSTDTQYF; DNA: TGTGCCAGCAGCCTCCGGAGGGACAGCAGCACAGATACGCAGTATTTT
V: TRBV9; J: TRBJ2-7; D: TRBD2; size: -; CDR3: CASTPGLALSPVEQYF; DNA: TGTGCCAGCACCCCTGGACTAGCATTAAGTCCGGTCGAGCAGTACTTC
V: TRBV6-5; J: TRBJ1-6; D: -; size: -; CDR3: CASSSTPDFNSPLHF; DNA: TGTGCCAGCAGTTCGACCCCGGACTTTAATTCACCCCTCCACTTT
V: TRBV13; J: TRBJ1-3; D: TRBD1; size: -; CDR3: CASSLVPGQGSGNTIYF; DNA: TGTGCCAGCAGCTTAGTCCCGGGACAGGGCTCTGGAAACACCATATATTTT
V: TRBV4-3; J: TRBJ1-1; D: -; size: -; CDR3: CASSQDQGRAEAFF; DNA: TGCGCCAGCAGCCAAGACCAGGGGAGAGCTGAAGCTTTCTTT
V: TRBV7-9; J: TRBJ2-2; D: -; size: -; CDR3: CASSLGLGSFGELFF; DNA: TGTGCCAGCAGCTTAGGACTAGGCTCCTTCGGGGAGCTGTTTTTT
V: TRBV7-3; J: TRBJ1-1; D: -; size: -; CDR3: CASSQAGNTEAFF; DNA: TGTGCCAGCAGCCAGGCCGGGAACACTGAAGCTTTCTTT
V: TRBV30; J: TRBJ1-1; D: -; size: -; CDR3: CAWSVSVNTEAFF; DNA: TGTGCCTGGAGTGTTTCGGTGAACACTGAAGCTTTCTTT
V: TRBV30; J: TRBJ2-3; D: TRBD1; size: -; CDR3: CAWRPRQGNTDTQYF; DNA: TGTGCCTGGAGGCCCCGACAGGGAAACACAGATACGCAGTATTTT
V: TRBV7-2; J: TRBJ2-5; D: -; size: few; CDR3: CASTREGGQETQYF; DNA: TGTGCCAGCACCCGAGAGGGGGGGCAAGAGACCCAGTACTTC
V: TRBV6-5; J: TRBJ2-1; D: TRBD2; size: -; CDR3: CASTLSGSSYNEQFF; DNA: TGTGCCAGCACGTTAAGCGGGAGCTCCTACAATGAGCAGTTCTTC
V: TRBV6-5; J: TRBJ1-6; D: TRBD1; size: -; CDR3: CASSGLTRGNSPLHF; DNA: TGTGCCAGCAGTGGATTAACCAGGGGGAATTCACCCCTCCACTTT
V: TRBV19; J: TRBJ2-1; D: TRBD2; size: -; CDR3: CASSVSGLPANKQFF; DNA: TGTGCCAGTAGTGTTAGCGGGCTCCCCGCCAATAAGCAGTTCTTC
V: TRBV9; J: TRBJ1-2; D: TRBD1; size: once; CDR3: CASSVGTGINYGYTF; DNA: TGTGCCAGCAGCGTAGGGACAGGTATTAACTATGGCTACACCTTC
V: TRBV5-1; J: TRBJ2-5; D: TRBD2; size: -; CDR3: CASSPEDQRDRETQYF; DNA: TGCGCCAGCAGCCCAGAAGATCAGCGGGACCGGGAGACCCAGTACTTC
V: TRBV4-2; J: TRBJ2-5; D: TRBD2; size: -; CDR3: CASSQELIAGVNQETQYF; DNA: TGTGCCAGCAGCCAAGAGCTCATAGCGGGGGTCAACCAAGAGACCCAGTACTTC
V: TRBV7-9; J: TRBJ1-5; D: -; size: -; CDR3: CASSSGRLGALSNQPQHF; DNA: TGTGCCAGCAGCTCCGGCCGACTAGGGGCGCTTAGCAATCAGCCCCAGCATTTT